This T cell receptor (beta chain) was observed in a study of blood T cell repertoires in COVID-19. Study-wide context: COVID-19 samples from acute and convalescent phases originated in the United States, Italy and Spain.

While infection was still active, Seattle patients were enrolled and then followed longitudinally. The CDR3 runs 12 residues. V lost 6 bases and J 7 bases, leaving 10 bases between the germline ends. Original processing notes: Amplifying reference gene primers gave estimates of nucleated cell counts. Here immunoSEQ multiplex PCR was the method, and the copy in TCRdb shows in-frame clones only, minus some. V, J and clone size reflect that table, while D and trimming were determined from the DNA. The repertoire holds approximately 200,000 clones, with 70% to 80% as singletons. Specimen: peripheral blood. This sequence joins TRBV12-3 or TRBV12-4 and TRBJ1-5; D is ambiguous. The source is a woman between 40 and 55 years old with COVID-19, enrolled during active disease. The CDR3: CASRLEGQPQHF. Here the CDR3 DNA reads TGTGCCAGCAGACTTGAGGGACAGCCCCAGCATTTT.